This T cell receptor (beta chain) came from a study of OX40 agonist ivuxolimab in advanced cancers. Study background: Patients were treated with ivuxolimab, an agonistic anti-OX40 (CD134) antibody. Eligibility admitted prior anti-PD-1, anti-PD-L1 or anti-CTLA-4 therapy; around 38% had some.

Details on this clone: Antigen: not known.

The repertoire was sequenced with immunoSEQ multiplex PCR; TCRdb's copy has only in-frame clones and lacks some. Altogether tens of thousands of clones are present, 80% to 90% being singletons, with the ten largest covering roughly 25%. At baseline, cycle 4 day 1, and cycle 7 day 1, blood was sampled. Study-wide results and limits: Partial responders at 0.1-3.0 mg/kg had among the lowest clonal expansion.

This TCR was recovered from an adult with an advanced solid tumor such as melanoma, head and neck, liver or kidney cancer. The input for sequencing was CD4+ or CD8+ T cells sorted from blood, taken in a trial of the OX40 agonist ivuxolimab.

CDR3 nucleotide sequence: TGTGCCAGCAGTTTTACCCTCGACAGAGCCTACGAGCAGTACTTC. Residues: CASSFTLDRAYEQYF. J is TRBJ2-7 and V is TRBV28, with a tentative D call TRBD1 (5 bases). The CDR3 contains 15 residues. From germline, CDR1 is MDHEN and CDR2 SYDVKM. V lost 3 bases and J lost 2, with 14 bases in between. The full variable domain, rest sourced from reference TRBV28 and TRBJ2-7, is DVKVTQSSRYLVKRTGEKVFLECVQDMDHENMFWYRQDPGLGLRLIYFSYDVKMKEKGDIPEGYSVSREKKERFSLILESASTNQTSMYLCASSFTLDRAYEQYFGPGTRLTVT.